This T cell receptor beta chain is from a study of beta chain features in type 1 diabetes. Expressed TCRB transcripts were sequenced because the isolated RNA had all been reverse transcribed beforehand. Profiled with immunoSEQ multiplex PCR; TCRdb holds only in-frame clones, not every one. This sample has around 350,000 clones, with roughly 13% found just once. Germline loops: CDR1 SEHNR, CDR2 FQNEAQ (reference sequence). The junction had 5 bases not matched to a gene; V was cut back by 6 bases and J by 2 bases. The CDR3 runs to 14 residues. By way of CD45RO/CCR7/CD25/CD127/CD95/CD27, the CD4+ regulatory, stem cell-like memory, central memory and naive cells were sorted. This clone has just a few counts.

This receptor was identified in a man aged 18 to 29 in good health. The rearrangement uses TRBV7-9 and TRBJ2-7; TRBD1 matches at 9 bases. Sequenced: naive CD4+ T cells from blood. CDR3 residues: CASRRGQGTYEQYF. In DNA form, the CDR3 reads TGTGCCAGCAGACGAGGACAGGGGACCTACGAGCAGTACTTC.